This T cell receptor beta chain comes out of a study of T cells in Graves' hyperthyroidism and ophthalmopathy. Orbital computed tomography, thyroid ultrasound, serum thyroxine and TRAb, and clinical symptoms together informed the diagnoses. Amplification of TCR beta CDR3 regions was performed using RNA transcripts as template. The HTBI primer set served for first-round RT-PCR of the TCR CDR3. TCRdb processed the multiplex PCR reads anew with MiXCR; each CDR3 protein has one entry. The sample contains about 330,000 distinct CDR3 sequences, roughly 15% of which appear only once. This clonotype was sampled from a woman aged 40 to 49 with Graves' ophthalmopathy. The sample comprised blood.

Here the CDR3 DNA reads TGTGCCAGCAGTGAAGCTAGATACTACGAGCAGTACTTC. This gives the protein CASSEARYYEQYF. The rearrangement links TRBV2 to TRBJ2-7, with D unclear. CDR3 size: 13 residues. V was clipped by 0 bases and J by 3 bases, with 6 bases between them. Germline lookup yields CDR1 SNHLY and CDR2 FYNNEI.